This T cell receptor (beta chain) was obtained from a study of T-cell memory formation after mild COVID-19. Deletions cut 1 base from V and 12 bases from J, with 18 bases between. The CDR3 contains 14 residues. Germline V CDR1 and CDR2: LGHNA, YSLEER. Each CDR3 protein gets one entry after TCRdb re-called the 5' RACE reads with MiXCR. The sample has about 320,000 distinct CDR3 sequences; 13% to 15% are singletons. This clonotype was obtained from a man aged 18 to 30 who had mild COVID-19 (a few samples of this study predate the infection). Cell type and time point are not known. The source material was PBMCs or a T cell subset sorted from them (not recorded which). The chain has TRBV4-3 and TRBJ1-1; D might be TRBD1 (6 bases). The CDR3 sequence: CASSQADRPRPPFF. The CDR3 DNA reads TGCGCCAGCAGCCAAGCCGACAGGCCACGGCCGCCTTTCTTT.